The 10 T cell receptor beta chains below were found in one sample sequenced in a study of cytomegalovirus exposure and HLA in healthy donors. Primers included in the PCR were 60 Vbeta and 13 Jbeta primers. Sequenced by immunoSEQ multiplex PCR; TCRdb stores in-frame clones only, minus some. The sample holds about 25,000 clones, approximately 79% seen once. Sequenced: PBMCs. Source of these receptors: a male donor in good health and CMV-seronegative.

CDR3 sequence (DNA): TGCGCCAGCAGCCAAGACCCCGGGGGGCCTTACAATGAGCAGTTCTTC. Translation gives CASSQDPGGPYNEQFF. V is TRBV4-1 and J is TRBJ2-1; D might be TRBD2 (7 bases). The CDR3 is made up of 16 amino acids. Deletions cut 0 bases from V and 4 bases from J, with 13 bases between. Germline CDR1 reads MGHRA; CDR2 reads YSYEKL.

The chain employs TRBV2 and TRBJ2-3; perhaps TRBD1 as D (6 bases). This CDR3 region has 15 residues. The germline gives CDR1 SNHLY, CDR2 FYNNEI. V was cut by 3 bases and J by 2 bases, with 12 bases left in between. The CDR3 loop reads CASSDRGTPTDTQYF. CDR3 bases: TGTGCCAGCAGTGATAGGGGGACCCCCACAGATACGCAGTATTTT.

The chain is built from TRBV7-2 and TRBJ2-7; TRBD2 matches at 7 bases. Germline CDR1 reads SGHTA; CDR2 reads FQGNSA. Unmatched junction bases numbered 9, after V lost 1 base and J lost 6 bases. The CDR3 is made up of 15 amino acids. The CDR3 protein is CASSLDGGSWGEQYF. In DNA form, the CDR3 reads TGTGCCAGCAGCTTAGATGGCGGGAGCTGGGGCGAGCAGTACTTC.

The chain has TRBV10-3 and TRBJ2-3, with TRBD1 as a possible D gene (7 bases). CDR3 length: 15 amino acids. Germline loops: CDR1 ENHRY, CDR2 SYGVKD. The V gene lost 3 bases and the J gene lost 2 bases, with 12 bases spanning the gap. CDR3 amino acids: CAISDRGDTTDTQYF. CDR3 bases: TGTGCCATCAGTGACAGGGGGGACACCACAGATACGCAGTATTTT.

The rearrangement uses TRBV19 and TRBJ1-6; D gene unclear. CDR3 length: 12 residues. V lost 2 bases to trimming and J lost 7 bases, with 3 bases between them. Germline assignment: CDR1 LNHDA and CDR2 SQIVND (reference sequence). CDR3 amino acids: CASSISNSPLHF. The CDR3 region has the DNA TGTGCCAGTAGTATATCGAATTCACCCCTCCACTTT. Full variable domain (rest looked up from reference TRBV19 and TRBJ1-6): DGGITQSPKYLFRKEGQNVTLSCEQNLNHDAMYWYRQDPGQGLRLIYYSQIVNDFQKGDIAEGYSVSREKKESFPLTVTSAQKNPTAFYLCASSISNSPLHFGNGTRLTVT.

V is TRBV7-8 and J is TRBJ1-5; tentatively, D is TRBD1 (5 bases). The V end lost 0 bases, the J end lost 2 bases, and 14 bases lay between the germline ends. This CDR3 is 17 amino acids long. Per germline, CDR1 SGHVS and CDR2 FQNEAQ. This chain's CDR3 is CASSLARLGVGNQPQHF. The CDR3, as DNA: TGTGCCAGCAGCTTAGCGCGTTTAGGGGTAGGCAATCAGCCCCAGCATTTT. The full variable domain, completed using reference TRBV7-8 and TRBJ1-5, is GAGVSQSPRYKVAKRGQDVALRCDPISGHVSLFWYQQALGQGPEFLTYFQNEAQLDKSGLPSDRFFAERPEGSVSTLKIQRTQQEDSAVYLCASSLARLGVGNQPQHFGDGTRLSIL.

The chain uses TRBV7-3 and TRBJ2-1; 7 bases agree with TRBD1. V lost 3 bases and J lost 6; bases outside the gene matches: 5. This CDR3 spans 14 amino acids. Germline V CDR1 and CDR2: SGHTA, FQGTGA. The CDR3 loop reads CASSLGTATNEQFF. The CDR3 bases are TGTGCCAGCAGCTTGGGGACAGCGACCAATGAGCAGTTCTTC. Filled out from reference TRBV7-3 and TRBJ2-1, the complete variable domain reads GAGVSQTPSNKVTEKGKYVELRCDPISGHTALYWYRQSLGQGPEFLIYFQGTGAADDSGLPNDRFFAVRPEGSVSTLKIQRTERGDSAVYLCASSLGTATNEQFFGPGTRLTVL.

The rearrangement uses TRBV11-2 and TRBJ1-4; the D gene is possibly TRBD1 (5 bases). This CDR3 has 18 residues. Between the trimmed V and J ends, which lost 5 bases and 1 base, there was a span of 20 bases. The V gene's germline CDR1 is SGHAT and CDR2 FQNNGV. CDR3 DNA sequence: TGTGCCAGCAGCCAGGGCGGGGCGGGGAGAGGAACTAATGAAAAACTGTTTTTT. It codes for CASSQGGAGRGTNEKLFF.

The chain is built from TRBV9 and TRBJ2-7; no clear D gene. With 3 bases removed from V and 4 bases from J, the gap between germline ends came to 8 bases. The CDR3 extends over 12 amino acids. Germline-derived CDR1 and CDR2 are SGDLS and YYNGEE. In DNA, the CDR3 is TGTGCCAGCAGCGGAAACGGTTACGAGCAGTACTTC. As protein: CASSGNGYEQYF.

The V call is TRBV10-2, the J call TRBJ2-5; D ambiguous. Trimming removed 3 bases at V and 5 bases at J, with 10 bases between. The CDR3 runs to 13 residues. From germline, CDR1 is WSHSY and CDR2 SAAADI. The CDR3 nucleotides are TGCGCCAGCAGTGATCAGCCCGGGGAGACCCAGTACTTC. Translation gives CASSDQPGETQYF.